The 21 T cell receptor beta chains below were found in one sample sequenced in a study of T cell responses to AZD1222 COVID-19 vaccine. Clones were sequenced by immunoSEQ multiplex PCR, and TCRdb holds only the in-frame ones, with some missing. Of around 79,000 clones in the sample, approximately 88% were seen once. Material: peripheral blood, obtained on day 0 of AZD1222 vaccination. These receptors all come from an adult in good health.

The CDR3 is CASRAGTGSTDTQYF. As DNA, the CDR3 is TGTGCCAGCAGGGCCGGGACAGGGAGCACAGATACGCAGTATTTT. The V and J genes are TRBV7-9 and TRBJ2-3; 9 bases agree with TRBD1. V lost 6 bases and J lost 0; bases outside the gene matches: 4. This CDR3 comprises 15 residues. Germline V gene data show CDR1 as SEHNR and CDR2 as FQNEAQ (reference sequence). Together with reference TRBV7-9 and TRBJ2-3, the CDR3 gives the full variable domain: DTGVSQNPRHKITKRGQNVTFRCDPISEHNRLYWYRQTLGQGPEFLTYFQNEAQLEKSRLLSDRFSAERPKGSFSTLEIQRTEQGDSAMYLCASRAGTGSTDTQYFGPGTRLTVL.

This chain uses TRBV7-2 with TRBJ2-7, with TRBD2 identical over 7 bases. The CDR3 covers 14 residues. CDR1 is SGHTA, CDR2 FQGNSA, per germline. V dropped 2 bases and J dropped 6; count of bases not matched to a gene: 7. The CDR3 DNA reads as TGTGCCAGCAGCTTATTGGTTAGCGGGCTCGAGCAGTACTTC. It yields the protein CASSLLVSGLEQYF.

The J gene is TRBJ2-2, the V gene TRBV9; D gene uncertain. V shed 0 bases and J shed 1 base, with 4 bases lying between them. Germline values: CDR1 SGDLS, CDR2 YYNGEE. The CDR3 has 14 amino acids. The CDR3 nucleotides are TGTGCCAGCAGCGTAGTGAAGAACACCGGGGAGCTGTTTTTT. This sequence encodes CASSVVKNTGELFF.

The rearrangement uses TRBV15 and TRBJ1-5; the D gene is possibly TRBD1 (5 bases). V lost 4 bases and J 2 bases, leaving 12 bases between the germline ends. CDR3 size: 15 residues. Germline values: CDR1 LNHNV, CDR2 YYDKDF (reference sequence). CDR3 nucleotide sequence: TGTGCCACCAGCATGGGGGTTTTGGGCAATCAGCCCCAGCATTTT. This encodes CATSMGVLGNQPQHF.

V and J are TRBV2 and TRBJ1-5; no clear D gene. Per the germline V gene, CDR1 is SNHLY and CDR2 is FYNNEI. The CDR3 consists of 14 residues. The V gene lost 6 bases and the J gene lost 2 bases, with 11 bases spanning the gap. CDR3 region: CASRVRQGNQPQHF. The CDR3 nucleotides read TGTGCCAGCAGGGTCAGGCAGGGCAATCAGCCCCAGCATTTT. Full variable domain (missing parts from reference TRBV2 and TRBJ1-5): EPEVTQTPSHQVTQMGQEVILRCVPISNHLYFYWYRQILGQKVEFLVSFYNNEISEKSEIFDDQFSVERPDGSNFTLKIRSTKLEDSAMYFCASRVRQGNQPQHFGDGTRLSIL.

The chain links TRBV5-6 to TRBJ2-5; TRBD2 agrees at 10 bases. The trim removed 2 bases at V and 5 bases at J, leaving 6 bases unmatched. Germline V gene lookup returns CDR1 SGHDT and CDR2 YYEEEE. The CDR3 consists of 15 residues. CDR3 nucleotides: TGTGCCAGCAGCTTTCGGTCTAGCGGGAGTGAGACCCAGTACTTC. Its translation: CASSFRSSGSETQYF.

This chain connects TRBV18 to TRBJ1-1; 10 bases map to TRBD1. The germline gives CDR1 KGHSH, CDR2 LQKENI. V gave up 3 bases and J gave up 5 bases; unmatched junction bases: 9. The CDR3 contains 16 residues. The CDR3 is CASSPSRTGGGTEAFF. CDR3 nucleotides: TGTGCCAGCTCACCCTCTCGGACAGGGGGAGGTACTGAAGCTTTCTTT.

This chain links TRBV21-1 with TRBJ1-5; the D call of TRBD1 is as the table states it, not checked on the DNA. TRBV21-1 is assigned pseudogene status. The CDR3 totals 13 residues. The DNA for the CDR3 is TGTGCCAGCACCGGACAGATAAATCAGCCCCAGCATTTT. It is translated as CASTGQINQPQHF.

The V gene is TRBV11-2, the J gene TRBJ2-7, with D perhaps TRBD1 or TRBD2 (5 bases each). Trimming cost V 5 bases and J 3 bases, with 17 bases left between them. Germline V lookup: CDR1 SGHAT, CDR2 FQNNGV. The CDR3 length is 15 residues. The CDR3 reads CASSPGLGAGYEQYF. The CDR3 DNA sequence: TGTGCCAGCAGCCCCGGCTTAGGGGCGGGCTACGAGCAGTACTTC.

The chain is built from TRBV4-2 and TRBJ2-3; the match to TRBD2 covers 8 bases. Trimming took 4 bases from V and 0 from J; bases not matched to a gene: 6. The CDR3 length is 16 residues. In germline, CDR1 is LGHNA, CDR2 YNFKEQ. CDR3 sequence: CASSPLTSGSTDTQYF. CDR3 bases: TGTGCCAGCAGCCCTCTCACTAGCGGCAGCACAGATACGCAGTATTTT.

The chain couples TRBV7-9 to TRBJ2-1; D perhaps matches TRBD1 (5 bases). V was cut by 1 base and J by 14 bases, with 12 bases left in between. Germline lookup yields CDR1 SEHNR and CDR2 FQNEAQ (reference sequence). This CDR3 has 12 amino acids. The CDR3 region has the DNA TGTGCCAGCAGCTTAGAGGCAGGGCAGAAGTTCTTC. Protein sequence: CASSLEAGQKFF.

As DNA, the CDR3 is TGTGCCAGCAGCTCCGCATCGGTAGCCGAGCAGTACTTC. Amino acids: CASSSASVAEQYF. The rearrangement links TRBV11-1 to TRBJ2-7; no reliable D call. V was clipped by 4 bases and J by 6 bases, with 13 bases between them. This CDR3 is 13 amino acids long. Germline loops: CDR1 SGHAT, CDR2 FQDESV (reference sequence).

CDR3 nucleotides: TGCGCCAGCAGCTTGCCAACAGGACAGCGCGCTCAGCCGAACTCTGGGGCCAACGTCCTGACTTTC. Translated: CASSLPTGQRAQPNSGANVLTF. The V call is TRBV5-1, the J call TRBJ2-6; a weak D match, TRBD1 (6 bases). From germline, CDR1 is SGHRS and CDR2 YFSETQ. V lost 1 base, J lost 0 bases, and 26 bases lay in between. This CDR3 has 22 amino acids.

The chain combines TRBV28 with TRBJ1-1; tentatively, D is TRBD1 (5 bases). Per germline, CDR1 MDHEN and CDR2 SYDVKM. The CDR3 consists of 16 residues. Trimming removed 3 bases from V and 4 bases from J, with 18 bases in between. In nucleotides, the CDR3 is TGTGCCAGCAGTTTCCCGAAGTTCCAGGGTGGCACTGAAGCTTTCTTT. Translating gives CASSFPKFQGGTEAFF.

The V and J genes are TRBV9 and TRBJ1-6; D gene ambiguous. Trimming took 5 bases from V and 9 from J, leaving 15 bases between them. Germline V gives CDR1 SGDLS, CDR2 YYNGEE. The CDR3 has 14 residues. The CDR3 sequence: CASRQEGASSPLHF. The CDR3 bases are TGTGCCAGCAGACAAGAGGGAGCAAGTTCACCCCTCCACTTT.

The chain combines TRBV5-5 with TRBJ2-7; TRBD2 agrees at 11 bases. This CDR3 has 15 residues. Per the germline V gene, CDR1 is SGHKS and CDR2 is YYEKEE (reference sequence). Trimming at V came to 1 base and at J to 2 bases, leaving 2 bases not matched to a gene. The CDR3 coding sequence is TGTGCCAGCAGCTTGAGACTAGCGGGAACCTACGAGCAGTACTTC. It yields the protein CASSLRLAGTYEQYF.

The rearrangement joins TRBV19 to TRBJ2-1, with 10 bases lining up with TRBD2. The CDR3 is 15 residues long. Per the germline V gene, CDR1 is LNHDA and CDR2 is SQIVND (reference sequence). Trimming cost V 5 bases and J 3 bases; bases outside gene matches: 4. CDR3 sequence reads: CASSPSGSVYNEQFF. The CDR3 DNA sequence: TGTGCCAGTAGTCCTAGCGGGAGTGTCTACAATGAGCAGTTCTTC.

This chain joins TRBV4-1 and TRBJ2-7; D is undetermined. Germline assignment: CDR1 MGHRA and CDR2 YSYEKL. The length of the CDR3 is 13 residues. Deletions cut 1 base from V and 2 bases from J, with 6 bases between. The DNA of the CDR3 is TGCGCCAGCAGCCAAGCGGCCCCCTACGAGCAGTACTTC. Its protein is CASSQAAPYEQYF.

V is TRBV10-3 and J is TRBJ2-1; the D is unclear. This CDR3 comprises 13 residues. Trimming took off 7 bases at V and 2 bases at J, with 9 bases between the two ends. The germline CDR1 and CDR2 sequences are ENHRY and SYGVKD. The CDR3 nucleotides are TGTGCCATCACGGCCGAGACCTACAATGAGCAGTTCTTC. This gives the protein CAITAETYNEQFF.

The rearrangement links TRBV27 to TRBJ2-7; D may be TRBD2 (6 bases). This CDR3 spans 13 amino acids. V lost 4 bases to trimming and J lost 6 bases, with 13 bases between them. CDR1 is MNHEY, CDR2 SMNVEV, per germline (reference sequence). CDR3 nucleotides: TGTGCCAGCAGTTCGCTAGCGAGGCGCGAGCAGTACTTC. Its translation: CASSSLARREQYF.

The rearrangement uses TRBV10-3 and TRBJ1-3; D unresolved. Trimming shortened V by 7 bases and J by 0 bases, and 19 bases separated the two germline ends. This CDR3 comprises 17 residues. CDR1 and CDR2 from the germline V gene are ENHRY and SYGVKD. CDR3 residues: CAIMVGGTQRSGNTIYF. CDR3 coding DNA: TGTGCCATCATGGTCGGAGGTACTCAGCGCTCTGGAAACACCATATATTTT.